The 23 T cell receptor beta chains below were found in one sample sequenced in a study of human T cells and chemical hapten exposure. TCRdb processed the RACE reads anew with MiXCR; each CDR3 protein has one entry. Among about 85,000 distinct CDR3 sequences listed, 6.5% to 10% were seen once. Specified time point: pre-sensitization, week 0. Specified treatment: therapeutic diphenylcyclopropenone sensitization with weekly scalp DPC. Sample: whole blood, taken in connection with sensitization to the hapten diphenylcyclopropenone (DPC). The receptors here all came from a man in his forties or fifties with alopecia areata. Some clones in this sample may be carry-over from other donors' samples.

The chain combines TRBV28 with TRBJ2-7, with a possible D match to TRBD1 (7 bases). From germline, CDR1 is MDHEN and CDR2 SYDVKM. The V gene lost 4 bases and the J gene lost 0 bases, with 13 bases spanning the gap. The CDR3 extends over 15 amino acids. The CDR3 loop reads CASSSPGDSSYEQYF. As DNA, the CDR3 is TGTGCCAGCAGTTCTCCGGGGGACAGCTCCTACGAGCAGTACTTC.

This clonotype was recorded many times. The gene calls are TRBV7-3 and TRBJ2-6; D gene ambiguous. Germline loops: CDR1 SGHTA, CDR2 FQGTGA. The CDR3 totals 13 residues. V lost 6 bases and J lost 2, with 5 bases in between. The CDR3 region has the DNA TGTGCCAGCAGGATTACTGGGGCCAACGTCCTGACTTTC. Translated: CASRITGANVLTF.

CDR3 in amino acids: CATRLAGDPTDTQYF. The CDR3 bases are TGCGCCACGCGACTAGCGGGAGACCCAACAGATACGCAGTATTTT. The rearrangement uses TRBV5-1 and TRBJ2-3; 12 bases agree with TRBD2. The V segment lost 9 bases and the J segment 3 bases; nucleotides outside the gene matches: 8. Germline assignment: CDR1 SGHRS and CDR2 YFSETQ. The CDR3 runs to 15 residues.

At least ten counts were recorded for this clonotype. CDR3 amino acids: CASSFGAGGFQDTQYF. The DNA of the CDR3 is TGTGCCAGCAGCTTCGGAGCGGGAGGATTTCAAGATACGCAGTATTTT. The V call is TRBV7-2, the J call TRBJ2-3, with TRBD2 matching over 9 bases. J was trimmed by 5 bases and V by 3 bases; bases with no gene match: 9. Germline V gene data show CDR1 as SGHTA and CDR2 as FQGNSA. The CDR3 loop spans 16 amino acids.

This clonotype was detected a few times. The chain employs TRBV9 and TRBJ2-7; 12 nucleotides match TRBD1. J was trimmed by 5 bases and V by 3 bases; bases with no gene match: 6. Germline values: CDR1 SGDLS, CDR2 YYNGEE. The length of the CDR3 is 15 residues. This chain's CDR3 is CASSAEGTGGHEQYF. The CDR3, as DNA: TGTGCCAGCAGCGCTGAAGGGACAGGGGGCCACGAGCAGTACTTC.

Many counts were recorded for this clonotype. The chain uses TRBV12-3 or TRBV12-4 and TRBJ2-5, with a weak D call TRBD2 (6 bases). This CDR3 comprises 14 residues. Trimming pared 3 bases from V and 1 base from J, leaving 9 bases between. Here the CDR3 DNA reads TGTGCCAGCAGTTTTGGGGGAGGCCAAGAGACCCAGTACTTC. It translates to CASSFGGGQETQYF.

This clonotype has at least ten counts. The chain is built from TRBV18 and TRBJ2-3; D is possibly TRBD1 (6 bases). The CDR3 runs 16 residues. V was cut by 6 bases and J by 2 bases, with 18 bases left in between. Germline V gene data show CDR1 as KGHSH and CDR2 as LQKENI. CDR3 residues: CASSHPGHGHTDTQYF. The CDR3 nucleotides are TGTGCCAGCTCGCATCCGGGACACGGACACACAGATACGCAGTATTTT.

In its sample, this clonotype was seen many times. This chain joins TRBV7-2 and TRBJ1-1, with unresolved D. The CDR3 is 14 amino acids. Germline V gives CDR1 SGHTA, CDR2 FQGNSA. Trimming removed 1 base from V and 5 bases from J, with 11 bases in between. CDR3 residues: CASSLVKVGTEAFF. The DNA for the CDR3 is TGTGCCAGCAGCTTAGTCAAGGTGGGGACTGAAGCTTTCTTT.

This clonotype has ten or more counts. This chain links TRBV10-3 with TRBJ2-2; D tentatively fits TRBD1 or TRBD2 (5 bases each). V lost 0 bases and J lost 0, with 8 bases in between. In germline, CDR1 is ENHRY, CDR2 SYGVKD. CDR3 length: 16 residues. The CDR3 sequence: CAISESGTTNTGELFF. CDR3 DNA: TGTGCCATCAGTGAGTCAGGGACGACGAACACCGGGGAGCTGTTTTTT.

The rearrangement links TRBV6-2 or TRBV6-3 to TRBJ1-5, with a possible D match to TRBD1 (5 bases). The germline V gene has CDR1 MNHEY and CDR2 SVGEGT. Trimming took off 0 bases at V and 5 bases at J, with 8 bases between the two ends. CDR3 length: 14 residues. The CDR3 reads CASSYSGRDQPQHF. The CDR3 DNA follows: TGTGCCAGCAGTTACTCCGGCAGGGATCAGCCCCAGCATTTT.

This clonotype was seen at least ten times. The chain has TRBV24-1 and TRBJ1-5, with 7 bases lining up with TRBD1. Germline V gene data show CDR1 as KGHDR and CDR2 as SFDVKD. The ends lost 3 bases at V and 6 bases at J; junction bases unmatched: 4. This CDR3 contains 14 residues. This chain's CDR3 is CATSDTGAGQPQHF. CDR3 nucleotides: TGTGCCACCAGTGATACAGGGGCGGGTCAGCCCCAGCATTTT.

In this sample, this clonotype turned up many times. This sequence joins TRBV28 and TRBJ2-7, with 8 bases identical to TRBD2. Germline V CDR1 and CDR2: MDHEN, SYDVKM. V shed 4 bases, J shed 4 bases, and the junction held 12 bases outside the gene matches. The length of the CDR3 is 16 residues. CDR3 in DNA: TGTGCCAGCAGTTGGACTTTCACGGGAGGGCGATACGAGCAGTACTTC. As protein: CASSWTFTGGRYEQYF. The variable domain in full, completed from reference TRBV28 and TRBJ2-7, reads DVKVTQSSRYLVKRTGEKVFLECVQDMDHENMFWYRQDPGLGLRLIYFSYDVKMKEKGDIPEGYSVSREKKERFSLILESASTNQTSMYLCASSWTFTGGRYEQYFGPGTRLTVT.

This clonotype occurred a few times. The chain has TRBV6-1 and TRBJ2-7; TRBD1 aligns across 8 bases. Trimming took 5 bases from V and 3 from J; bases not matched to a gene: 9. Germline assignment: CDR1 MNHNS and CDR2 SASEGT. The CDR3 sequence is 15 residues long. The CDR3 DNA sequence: TGTGCCAGCAGTCCTGCCCCGACAGGGGTCTACGAGCAGTACGTC. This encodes CASSPAPTGVYEQYV.

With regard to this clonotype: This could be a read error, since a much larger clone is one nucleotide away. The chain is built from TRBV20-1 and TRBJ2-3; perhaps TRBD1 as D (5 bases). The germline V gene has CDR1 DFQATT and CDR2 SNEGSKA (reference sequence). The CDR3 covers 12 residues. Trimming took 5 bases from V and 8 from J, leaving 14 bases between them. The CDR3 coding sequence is TGCAGTGCTTCAGGGAATTCAGGTACGCAGTATTTT. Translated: CSASGNSGTQYF.

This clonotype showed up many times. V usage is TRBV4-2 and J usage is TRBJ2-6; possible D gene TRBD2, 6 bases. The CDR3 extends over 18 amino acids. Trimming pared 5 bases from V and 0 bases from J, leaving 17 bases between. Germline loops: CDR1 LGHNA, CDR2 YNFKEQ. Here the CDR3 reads CASSYKLAGSSGANVLTF. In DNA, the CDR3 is TGTGCCAGCAGCTACAAACTAGCCGGCAGCTCTGGGGCCAACGTCCTGACTTTC.

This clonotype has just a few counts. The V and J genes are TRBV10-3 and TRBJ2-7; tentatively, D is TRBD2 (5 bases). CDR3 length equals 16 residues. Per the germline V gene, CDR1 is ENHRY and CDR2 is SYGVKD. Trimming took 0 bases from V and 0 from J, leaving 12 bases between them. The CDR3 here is CAISESKPGSSYEQYF. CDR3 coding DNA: TGTGCCATCAGTGAGTCGAAGCCGGGAAGCTCCTACGAGCAGTACTTC.

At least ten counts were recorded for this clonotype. DNA for the CDR3: TGTGCCAGCAGCCCCCTGGTGCGGGACTACCTCTCCTACGAGCAGTACGTC. It specifies CASSPLVRDYLSYEQYV. The chain carries TRBV28 and TRBJ2-7; 7 bases align to TRBD2. The CDR3 runs 17 residues. CDR1 MDHEN and CDR2 SYDVKM come from the germline V gene. The ends lost 6 bases at V and 0 bases at J; junction bases unmatched: 14.

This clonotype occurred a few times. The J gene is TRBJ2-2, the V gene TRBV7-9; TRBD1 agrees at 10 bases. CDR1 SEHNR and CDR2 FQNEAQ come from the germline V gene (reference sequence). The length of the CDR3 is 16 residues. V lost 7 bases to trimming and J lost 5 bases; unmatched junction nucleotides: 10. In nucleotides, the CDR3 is TGTGCCAGCATCGGCCGGGACAGGGGTTATACCGGGGAGCTGTTTTTT. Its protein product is CASIGRDRGYTGELFF.

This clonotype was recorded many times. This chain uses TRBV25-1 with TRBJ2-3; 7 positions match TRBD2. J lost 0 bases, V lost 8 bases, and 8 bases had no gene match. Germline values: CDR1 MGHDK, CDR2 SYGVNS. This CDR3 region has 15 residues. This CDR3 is CASGGAGSSTDTQYF. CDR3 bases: TGTGCCAGCGGGGGAGCGGGATCCAGCACAGATACGCAGTATTTT. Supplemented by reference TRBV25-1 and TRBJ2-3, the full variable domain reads EADIYQTPRYLVIGTGKKITLECSQTMGHDKMYWYQQDPGMELHLIHYSYGVNSTEKGDLSSESTVSRIRTEHFPLTLESARPSHTSQYLCASGGAGSSTDTQYFGPGTRLTVL.

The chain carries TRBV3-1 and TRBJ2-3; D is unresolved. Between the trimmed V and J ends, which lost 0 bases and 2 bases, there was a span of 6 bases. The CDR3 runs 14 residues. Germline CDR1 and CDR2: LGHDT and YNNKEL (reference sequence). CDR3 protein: CASSQDLVTDTQYF. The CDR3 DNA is TGTGCCAGCAGCCAAGATCTAGTCACAGATACGCAGTATTTT.

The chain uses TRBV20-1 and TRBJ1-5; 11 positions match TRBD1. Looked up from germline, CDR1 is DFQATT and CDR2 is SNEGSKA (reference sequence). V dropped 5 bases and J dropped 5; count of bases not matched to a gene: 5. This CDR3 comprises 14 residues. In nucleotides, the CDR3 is TGCAGTGCTGAAGGGACAGGGGGATATCAGCCCCAGCATTTT. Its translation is CSAEGTGGYQPQHF.

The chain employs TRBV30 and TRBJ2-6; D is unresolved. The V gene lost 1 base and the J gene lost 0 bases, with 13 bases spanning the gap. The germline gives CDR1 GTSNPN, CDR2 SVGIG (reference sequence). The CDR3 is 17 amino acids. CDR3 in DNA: TGTGCCTGGAGTGCCCACAGATTCAGCTCTGGGGCCAACGTCCTGACTTTC. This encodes CAWSAHRFSSGANVLTF.

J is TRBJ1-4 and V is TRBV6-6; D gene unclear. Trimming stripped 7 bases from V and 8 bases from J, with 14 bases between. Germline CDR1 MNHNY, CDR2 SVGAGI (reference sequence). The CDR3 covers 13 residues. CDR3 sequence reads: CASTPSGPEKLFF. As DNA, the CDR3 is TGTGCCAGCACCCCCTCCGGCCCGGAAAAACTGTTTTTT.